This T cell receptor (beta chain) was observed in a study of CD8+ T cells in alopecia areata. Study-level points and caveats: Compared with mice, patients displayed less clear TCR sharing, possibly for HLA-related reasons. Clonality in lesional scalp, especially alopecia totalis/universalis, exceeded that of normal scalp. Scalp clonality dropped significantly under tofacitinib, as did expanded CD8+ top-100 clones.

Details on this clone: Its target is not known.

Extraction of RNA preceded its reverse transcription into cDNA, which served as the sequencing template. This table comes from immunoSEQ multiplex PCR, and its TCRdb copy is limited to in-frame clones, with some not included. Among about 200,000 clones listed, 55% to 70% were seen once. Treatment specified: oral pan-JAK inhibitor, 5-10 mg twice daily. Those with alopecia areata gave lesional scalp punch biopsies and peripheral blood. V dropped 0 bases and J dropped 0 bases, with 10 bases sitting between them. The CDR3 length is 16 residues. The germline V gene encodes CDR1 SGHVS and CDR2 FQNEAQ. The sequences come from CD4+ T cells sorted from blood, collected at week 24, from a patient treated with tofacitinib. The V and J genes are TRBV7-8 and TRBJ2-3; the D is unclear. The origin of this receptor is a human donor with alopecia areata. Here the CDR3 DNA reads TGTGCCAGCAGCTTAGCGCCTACAACAAGCACAGATACGCAGTATTTT. Amino acids: CASSLAPTTSTDTQYF.